This TCR beta chain was recorded in a study of T cell responses to AZD1222 COVID-19 vaccine. The study's findings and limits: At baseline, seropositivity was found in only 5 to 7 AZD1222 recipients. The study reported that nearly half of spike-specific TCRs target unmutated variant regions. Donor demographics were predominantly white British with a female majority; clonal diversity may be underestimated.

Comments on this clone: Its matching antigen is unknown.

The V gene lost 5 bases and the J gene lost 10 bases, with 14 bases spanning the gap. This CDR3 has 13 amino acids. Looked up from germline, CDR1 is SEHNR and CDR2 is FQNEAQ (reference sequence). Both about-4-week and about-12-week second-dose recipients were combined. TCRdb's copy holds only in-frame clones and misses some; the assay was immunoSEQ multiplex PCR. This sample has some 130,000 clones, with about nine tenths found just once. The TCR was taken from an adult who received the AZD1222 COVID-19 vaccine. Specimen: peripheral blood, collected 28 days after the second AZD1222 dose. The rearrangement links TRBV7-9 to TRBJ1-4, with a possible D match to TRBD1 (6 bases). CDR3 DNA: TGTGCCAGCAGCCCGCGACAGGATGGAAAACTGTTTTTT. Translation gives CASSPRQDGKLFF.